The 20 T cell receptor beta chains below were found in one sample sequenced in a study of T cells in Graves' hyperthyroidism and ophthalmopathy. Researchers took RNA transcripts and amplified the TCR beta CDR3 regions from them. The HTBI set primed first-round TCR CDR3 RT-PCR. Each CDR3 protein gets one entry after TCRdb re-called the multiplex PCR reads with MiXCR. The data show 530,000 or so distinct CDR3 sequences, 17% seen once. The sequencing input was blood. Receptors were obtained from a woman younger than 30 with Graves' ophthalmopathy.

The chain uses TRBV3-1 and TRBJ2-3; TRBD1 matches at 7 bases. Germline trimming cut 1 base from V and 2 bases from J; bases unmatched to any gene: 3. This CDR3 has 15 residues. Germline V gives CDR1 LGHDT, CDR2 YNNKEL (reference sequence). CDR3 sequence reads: CASSQGQGDTDTQYF. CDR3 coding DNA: TGTGCCAGCAGCCAAGGACAGGGTGACACAGATACGCAGTATTTT.

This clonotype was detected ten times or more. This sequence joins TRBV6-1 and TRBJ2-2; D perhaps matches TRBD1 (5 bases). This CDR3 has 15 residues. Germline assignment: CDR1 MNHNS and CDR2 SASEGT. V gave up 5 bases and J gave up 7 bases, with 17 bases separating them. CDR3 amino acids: CASSYAQGWGGELFF. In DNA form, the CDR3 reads TGTGCCAGCAGTTACGCGCAGGGCTGGGGCGGGGAGCTGTTTTTT.

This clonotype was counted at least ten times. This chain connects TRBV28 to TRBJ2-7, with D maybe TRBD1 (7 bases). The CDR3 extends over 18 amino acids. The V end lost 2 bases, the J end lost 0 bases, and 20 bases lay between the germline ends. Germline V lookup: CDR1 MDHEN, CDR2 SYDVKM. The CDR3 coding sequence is TGTGCCAGCAGTTTAACCGGGTGGGCAGGGGGGAGCTCCTACGAGCAGTACTTC. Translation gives CASSLTGWAGGSSYEQYF.

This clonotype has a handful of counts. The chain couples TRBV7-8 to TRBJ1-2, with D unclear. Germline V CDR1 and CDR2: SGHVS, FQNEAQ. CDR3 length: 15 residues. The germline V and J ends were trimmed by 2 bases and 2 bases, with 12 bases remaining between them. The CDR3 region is CASSLFASENYGYTF. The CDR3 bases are TGTGCCAGCAGCTTATTCGCCTCGGAAAACTATGGCTACACCTTC.

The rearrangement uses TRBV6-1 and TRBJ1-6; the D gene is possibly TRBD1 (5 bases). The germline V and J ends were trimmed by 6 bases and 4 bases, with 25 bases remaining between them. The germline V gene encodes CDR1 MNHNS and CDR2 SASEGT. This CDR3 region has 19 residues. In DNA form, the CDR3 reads TGTGCCAGCAGCCTCTATAGTGTCGGCCGAGGGACTTATAATTCACCCCTCCACTTT. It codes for CASSLYSVGRGTYNSPLHF.

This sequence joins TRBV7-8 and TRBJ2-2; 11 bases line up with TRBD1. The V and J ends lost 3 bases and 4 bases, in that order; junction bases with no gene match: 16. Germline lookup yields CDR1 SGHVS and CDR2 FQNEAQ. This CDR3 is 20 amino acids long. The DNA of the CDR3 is TGTGCCAGCAGCTTTAACCGGGACAGGGGGACCCTCGGGACCACCGGGGAGCTGTTTTTT. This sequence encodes CASSFNRDRGTLGTTGELFF.

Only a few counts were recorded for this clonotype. Written as DNA, the CDR3 is TGTGCCAGCAGTGGGGATCTGGGAAACACCATATATTTT. Its translation: CASSGDLGNTIYF. The rearrangement joins TRBV6-1 to TRBJ1-3; D remains ambiguous. Trimming cost V 4 bases and J 4 bases, with 8 bases left between them. Per the germline V gene, CDR1 is MNHNS and CDR2 is SASEGT. The CDR3 has 13 amino acids.

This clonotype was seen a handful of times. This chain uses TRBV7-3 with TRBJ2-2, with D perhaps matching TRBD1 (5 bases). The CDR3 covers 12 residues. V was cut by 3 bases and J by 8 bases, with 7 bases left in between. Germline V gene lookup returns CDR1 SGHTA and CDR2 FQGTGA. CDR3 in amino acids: CASSFDSGELFF. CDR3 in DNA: TGTGCCAGCAGCTTTGACAGTGGGGAGCTGTTTTTT.

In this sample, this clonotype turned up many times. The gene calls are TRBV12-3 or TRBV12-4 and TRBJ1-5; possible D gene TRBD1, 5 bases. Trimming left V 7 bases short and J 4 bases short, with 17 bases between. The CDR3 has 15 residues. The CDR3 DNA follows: TGTGCCAGCACATGGGTCGGTGGGGCAAATCAGCCCCAGCATTTT. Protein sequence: CASTWVGGANQPQHF.

CDR3 coding DNA: TGTGCCAGCAGCTGGGGGGGGGCTTACGAGCAGTACTTC. It is translated as CASSWGGAYEQYF. J is TRBJ2-7 and V is TRBV11-2; tentative D call: TRBD2 (7 bases). This CDR3 comprises 13 residues. The germline V and J ends were trimmed by 4 bases and 4 bases, with 11 bases remaining between them. Germline V CDR1 and CDR2: SGHAT, FQNNGV.

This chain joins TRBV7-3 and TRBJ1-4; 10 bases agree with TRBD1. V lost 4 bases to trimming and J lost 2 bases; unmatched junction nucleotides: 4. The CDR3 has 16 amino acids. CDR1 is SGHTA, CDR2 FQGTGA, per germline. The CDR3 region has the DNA TGTGCCAGCAGCTCGGGACAGGGGCACACTAATGAAAAACTGTTTTTT. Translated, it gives CASSSGQGHTNEKLFF.

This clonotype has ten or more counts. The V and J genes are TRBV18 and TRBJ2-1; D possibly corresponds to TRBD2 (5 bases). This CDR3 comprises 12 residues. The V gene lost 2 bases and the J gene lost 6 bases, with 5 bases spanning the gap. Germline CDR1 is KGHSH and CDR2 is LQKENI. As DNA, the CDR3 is TGTGCCAGCTCACCAGAGGGCAATGAGCAGTTCTTC. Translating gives CASSPEGNEQFF.

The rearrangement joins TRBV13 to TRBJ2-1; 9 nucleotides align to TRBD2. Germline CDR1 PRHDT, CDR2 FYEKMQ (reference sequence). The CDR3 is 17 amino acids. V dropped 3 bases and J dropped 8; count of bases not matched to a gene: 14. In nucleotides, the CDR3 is TGTGCCAGCAGCTTTCTTGGCGGGAGGGCCGAGGATGATGAGCAGTTCTTC. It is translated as CASSFLGGRAEDDEQFF.

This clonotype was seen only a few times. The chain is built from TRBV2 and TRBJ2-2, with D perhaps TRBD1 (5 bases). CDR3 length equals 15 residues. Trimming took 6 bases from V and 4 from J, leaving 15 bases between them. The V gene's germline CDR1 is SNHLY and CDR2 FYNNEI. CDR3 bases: TGTGCCAGCAGCGTTGACAGTAGAGGCACCGGGGAGCTGTTTTTT. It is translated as CASSVDSRGTGELFF.

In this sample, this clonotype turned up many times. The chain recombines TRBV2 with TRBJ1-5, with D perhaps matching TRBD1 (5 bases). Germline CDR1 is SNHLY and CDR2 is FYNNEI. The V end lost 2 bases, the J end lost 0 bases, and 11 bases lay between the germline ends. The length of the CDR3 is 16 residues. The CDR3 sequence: CASSEFRQGSNQPQHF. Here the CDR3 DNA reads TGTGCCAGCAGTGAATTTCGCCAGGGTAGCAATCAGCCCCAGCATTTT. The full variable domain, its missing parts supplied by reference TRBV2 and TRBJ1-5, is EPEVTQTPSHQVTQMGQEVILRCVPISNHLYFYWYRQILGQKVEFLVSFYNNEISEKSEIFDDQFSVERPDGSNFTLKIRSTKLEDSAMYFCASSEFRQGSNQPQHFGDGTRLSIL.

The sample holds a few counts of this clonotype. CDR3: CASSPARTVEAFF. Written as DNA, the CDR3 is TGTGCCAGCAGTCCAGCTAGGACAGTAGAAGCTTTCTTT. The chain has TRBV6-1 and TRBJ1-1; a possible D gene is TRBD1 (6 bases). This CDR3 has 13 residues. Trimming removed 5 bases at V and 8 bases at J, with 15 bases between. CDR1 MNHNS and CDR2 SASEGT come from the germline V gene.

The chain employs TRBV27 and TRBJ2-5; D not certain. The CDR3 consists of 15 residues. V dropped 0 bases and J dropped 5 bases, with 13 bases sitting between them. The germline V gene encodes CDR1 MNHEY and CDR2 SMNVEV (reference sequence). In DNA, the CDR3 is TGTGCCAGCAGTTTATCATACTCCCTGGCCGAGACCCAGTACTTC. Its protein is CASSLSYSLAETQYF.

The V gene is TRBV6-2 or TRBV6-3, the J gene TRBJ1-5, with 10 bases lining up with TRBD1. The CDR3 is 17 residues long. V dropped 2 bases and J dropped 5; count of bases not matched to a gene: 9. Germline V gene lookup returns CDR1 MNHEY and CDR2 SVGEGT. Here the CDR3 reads CASSYVIGTGEDQPQHF. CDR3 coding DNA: TGTGCCAGCAGTTACGTTATTGGGACAGGGGAGGATCAGCCCCAGCATTTT.

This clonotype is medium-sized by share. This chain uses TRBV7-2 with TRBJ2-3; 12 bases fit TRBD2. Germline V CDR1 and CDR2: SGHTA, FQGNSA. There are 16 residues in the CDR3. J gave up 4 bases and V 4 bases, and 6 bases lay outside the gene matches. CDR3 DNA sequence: TGTGCCAGCAGCTCCGGACTAGCGGGACCCGCAGATACGCAGTATTTT. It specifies CASSSGLAGPADTQYF.

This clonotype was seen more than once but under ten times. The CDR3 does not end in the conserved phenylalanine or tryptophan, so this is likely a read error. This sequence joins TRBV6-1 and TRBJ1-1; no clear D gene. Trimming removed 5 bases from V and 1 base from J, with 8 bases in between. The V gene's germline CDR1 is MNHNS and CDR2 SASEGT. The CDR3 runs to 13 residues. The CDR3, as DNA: TGTGCCAGCAGTCCCGGACGGAACACTGAAGCTTTCCTT. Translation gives CASSPGRNTEAFL.